Each of the 19 T cell receptor beta chains below was sequenced from the same sample in a study of cytomegalovirus exposure and HLA in healthy donors. PCR was performed using 60 Vbeta and 13 Jbeta primers. Produced via immunoSEQ multiplex PCR; TCRdb's table is partial and in-frame only. Of about 130,000 clones in the sample, around 80% are singletons; the top ten hold around 1.3%. The sequencing input was PBMCs. The receptors were sampled from a female donor in good health and CMV-seronegative.

J is TRBJ2-7 and V is TRBV14; D ambiguous. The V gene lost 2 bases and the J gene lost 7 bases, with 15 bases spanning the gap. The CDR3 is made up of 14 amino acids. Looked up from germline, CDR1 is SGHDN and CDR2 is FVKESK. The CDR3 region is CASSQLMAGPEQYF. The CDR3 DNA reads TGTGCCAGCAGCCAATTGATGGCAGGCCCGGAGCAGTACTTC.

The V and J genes are TRBV19 and TRBJ1-2, with TRBD1 identical over 9 bases. CDR3 length: 15 amino acids. Unmatched junction bases numbered 10, after V lost 3 bases and J lost 8 bases. Germline V CDR1 and CDR2: LNHDA, SQIVND (reference sequence). The chain's CDR3 is CASSMGRDRDRGYTF. In nucleotides, the CDR3 is TGTGCCAGTAGTATGGGCCGGGACAGGGACAGAGGCTACACCTTC.

This chain links TRBV7-9 with TRBJ1-1, with 8 bases matching TRBD1. V gave up 5 bases and J gave up 6 bases; unmatched junction bases: 11. CDR1 SEHNR and CDR2 FQNEAQ come from the germline V gene (reference sequence). This CDR3 is 15 amino acids long. CDR3 amino acids: CASSPQQGARSEAFF. The CDR3 DNA sequence: TGTGCCAGCAGCCCTCAGCAGGGGGCGCGGTCTGAAGCTTTCTTT.

J is TRBJ2-7 and V is TRBV19; 10 bases are a match to TRBD1. The CDR3 spans 15 residues. Trimming removed 1 base from V and 5 bases from J; junction bases left unmatched: 5. CDR1 LNHDA and CDR2 SQIVND come from the germline V gene (reference sequence). The CDR3 here is CASSIGGTGEHEQYF. DNA of the CDR3: TGTGCCAGTAGTATAGGAGGGACAGGGGAACACGAGCAGTACTTC.

V usage is TRBV15 and J usage is TRBJ1-1; D call uncertain. CDR1 and CDR2 (germline): LNHNV, YYDKDF (reference sequence). V lost 2 bases, J lost 5 bases, and 12 bases lay in between. This CDR3 has 14 amino acids. CDR3 DNA sequence: TGTGCCACCAGCAGATTCAAAGCGCTGACTGAAGCTTTCTTT. Amino acid sequence: CATSRFKALTEAFF.

The chain combines TRBV5-4 with TRBJ2-1; 16 nucleotides line up with TRBD2. CDR3 length: 15 residues. Germline CDR1 and CDR2: SGHNT and YYREEE (reference sequence). The V gene end was trimmed by 2 bases and the J gene end by 11 bases; junction bases not matched to a gene: 4. The CDR3: CASSLPGLAGGQQFF. DNA for the CDR3: TGTGCCAGCAGCTTACCGGGACTAGCGGGGGGGCAGCAGTTCTTC.

The chain carries TRBV4-1 and TRBJ2-4; 10 bases match TRBD2. The CDR3 runs to 16 residues. V was clipped by 0 bases and J by 5 bases; unmatched bases: 4. CDR1 and CDR2 (germline): MGHRA, YSYEKL. This CDR3 reads CASSQESGRAQNIQYF. CDR3 DNA: TGCGCCAGCAGCCAAGAAAGCGGGAGGGCCCAAAACATTCAGTACTTC.

The sample holds a few counts of this clone. The rearrangement links TRBV10-3 to TRBJ2-3; 10 bases are a match to TRBD2. J was trimmed by 1 base and V by 6 bases; bases with no gene match: 4. From germline, CDR1 is ENHRY and CDR2 SYGVKD. The CDR3 extends over 15 amino acids. CDR3 in amino acids: CAIRAGTSGTDTQYF. The CDR3 coding sequence is TGTGCCATCAGGGCCGGGACTAGCGGCACAGATACGCAGTATTTT.

This clone was observed a single time. V gene TRBV6-5 combines with J gene TRBJ2-1; D unclear. Germline CDR1 and CDR2: MNHEY and SVGAGI. The V end lost 0 bases, the J end lost 6 bases, and 9 bases lay between the germline ends. This CDR3 is 14 amino acids long. As DNA, the CDR3 is TGTGCCAGCAGTTACTCCCTAGAGGCCAATGAGCAGTTCTTC. Protein sequence: CASSYSLEANEQFF.

The CDR3 reads CASSLTGGSYEQYF. CDR3 DNA sequence: TGTGCCAGCAGCTTAACAGGGGGCTCCTACGAGCAGTACTTC. V usage is TRBV7-3 and J usage is TRBJ2-7; perhaps TRBD1 as D (6 bases). V was cut by 0 bases and J by 0 bases, with 6 bases left in between. The germline V gene has CDR1 SGHTA and CDR2 FQGTGA. This CDR3 region has 14 residues.

DNA of the CDR3: TGTGCCAGCAGCGGAGACAGACAAGAGACCCAGTACTTC. This codes for CASSGDRQETQYF. V gene TRBV9 combines with J gene TRBJ2-5; TRBD1 is a possible D gene (5 bases). CDR1 and CDR2 from the germline V gene are SGDLS and YYNGEE. The CDR3 has 13 amino acids. Trimming took off 3 bases at V and 2 bases at J, with 8 bases between the two ends.

This clone has a handful of counts. The rearrangement joins TRBV30 to TRBJ2-1; 10 bases agree with TRBD2. This CDR3 region has 13 residues. V shed 6 bases, J shed 4 bases, and the junction held 3 bases outside the gene matches. The germline V gene has CDR1 GTSNPN and CDR2 SVGIG (reference sequence). The CDR3 protein is CACEREGYNEQFF. The DNA of the CDR3 is TGTGCCTGTGAGCGGGAGGGTTACAATGAGCAGTTCTTC.

The gene calls are TRBV7-4 and TRBJ1-3; tentatively, D is TRBD1 (5 bases). CDR1 and CDR2 from the germline V gene are SGHVT and SQSDAQ. V was trimmed by 1 base and J by 8 bases, leaving 12 bases between them. The CDR3 has 14 residues. The DNA for the CDR3 is TGTGCCAGCAGCTTAGAGCTGGGGCCGGACACCATATATTTT. Its protein is CASSLELGPDTIYF.

The CDR3 loop reads CATSRDRVSTDTQYF. Written as DNA, the CDR3 is TGTGCCACCAGCAGAGACAGGGTTAGCACAGATACGCAGTATTTT. The rearrangement uses TRBV15 and TRBJ2-3; D might be TRBD1 (5 bases). V gave up 0 bases and J gave up 0 bases, with 7 bases separating them. Germline V gives CDR1 LNHNV, CDR2 YYDKDF (reference sequence). CDR3 size: 15 residues.

This rearrangement joins TRBV5-4 to TRBJ2-5, with D tentatively TRBD2 (5 bases). CDR1 is SGHNT and CDR2 is YYREEE in the germline V gene (reference sequence). The V end was cut by 4 bases, the J end by 12 bases, with 16 bases between. The CDR3 runs 12 residues. The DNA for the CDR3 is TGTGCCAGCAGCGCGGACTCCACTTTAGAGTACTTC. This translates into CASSADSTLEYF.

The rearrangement uses TRBV6-6 and TRBJ1-2, with a weak D call TRBD1 (5 bases). The CDR3 has 14 amino acids. V lost 2 bases and J lost 2, with 9 bases in between. Germline V CDR1 and CDR2: MNHNY, SVGAGI (reference sequence). The CDR3 loop reads CASSYDRTNYGYTF. DNA of the CDR3: TGTGCCAGCAGTTACGACAGAACCAACTATGGCTACACCTTC.

This clone was found once. The chain employs TRBV6-6 and TRBJ2-1; the D gene is possibly TRBD1 (5 bases). The CDR3 sequence is 16 residues long. The V gene lost 6 bases and the J gene lost 1 base, with 16 bases spanning the gap. Germline CDR1 MNHNY, CDR2 SVGAGI (reference sequence). The CDR3 DNA is TGTGCCAGCAGAAATCCCAGGGTACAGTCCTACAATGAGCAGTTCTTC. It yields the protein CASRNPRVQSYNEQFF.

This clone was seen a few times. The genes are TRBV21-1 and TRBJ1-2; TRBD1 is the table's D call and was not checked against the DNA. TRBV21-1 is classified as a pseudogene. The CDR3 totals 15 residues. In nucleotides, the CDR3 is TGTGCCAGCAGCACTACACGGACAGACTACTATGGCTACACCTTC. This translates into CASSTTRTDYYGYTF.

The chain has TRBV30 and TRBJ2-6; 7 nucleotides line up with TRBD1. The germline V gene encodes CDR1 GTSNPN and CDR2 SVGIG (reference sequence). CDR3 size: 16 residues. V shed 4 bases, J shed 0 bases, and the junction held 6 bases outside the gene matches. CDR3 sequence (DNA): TGTGCCTGGAAGGGACAGCGCCCCTCTGGGGCCAACGTCCTGACTTTC. This encodes CAWKGQRPSGANVLTF.